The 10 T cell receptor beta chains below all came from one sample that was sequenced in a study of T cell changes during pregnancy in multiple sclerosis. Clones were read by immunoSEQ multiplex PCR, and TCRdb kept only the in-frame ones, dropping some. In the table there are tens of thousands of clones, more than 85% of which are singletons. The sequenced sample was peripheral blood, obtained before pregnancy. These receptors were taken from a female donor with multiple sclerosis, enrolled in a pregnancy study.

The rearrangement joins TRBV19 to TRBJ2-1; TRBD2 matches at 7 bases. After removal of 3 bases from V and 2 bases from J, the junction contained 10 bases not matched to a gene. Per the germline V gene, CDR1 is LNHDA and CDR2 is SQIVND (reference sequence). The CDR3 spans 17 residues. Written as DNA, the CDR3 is TGTGCCAGTAGTATGGGGGTCGGGGGGAACCCCTACAATGAGCAGTTCTTC. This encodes CASSMGVGGNPYNEQFF. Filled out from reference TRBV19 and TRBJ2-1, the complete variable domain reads DGGITQSPKYLFRKEGQNVTLSCEQNLNHDAMYWYRQDPGQGLRLIYYSQIVNDFQKGDIAEGYSVSREKKESFPLTVTSAQKNPTAFYLCASSMGVGGNPYNEQFFGPGTRLTVL.

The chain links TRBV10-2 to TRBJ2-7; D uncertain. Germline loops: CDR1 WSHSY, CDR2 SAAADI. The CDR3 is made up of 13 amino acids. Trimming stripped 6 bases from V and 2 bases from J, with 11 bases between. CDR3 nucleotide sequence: TGCGCCAGCAGGGGCGAAATTGCCTACGAGCAGTACTTC. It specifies CASRGEIAYEQYF.

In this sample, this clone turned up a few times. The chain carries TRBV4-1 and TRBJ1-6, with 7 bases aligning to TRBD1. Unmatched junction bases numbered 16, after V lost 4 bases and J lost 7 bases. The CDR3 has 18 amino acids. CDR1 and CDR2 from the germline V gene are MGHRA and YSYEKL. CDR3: CASSPRENSNRGNSPLHF. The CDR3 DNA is TGCGCCAGCAGCCCGCGCGAAAATTCGAACAGGGGAAATTCACCCCTCCACTTT.

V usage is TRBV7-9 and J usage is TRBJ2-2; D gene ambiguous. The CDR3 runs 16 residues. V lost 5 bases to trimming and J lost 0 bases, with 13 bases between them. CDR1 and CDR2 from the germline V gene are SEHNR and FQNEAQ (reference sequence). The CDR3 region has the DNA TGTGCCAGCAGCGACCGCCTAGTTGCGAACACCGGGGAGCTGTTTTTT. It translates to CASSDRLVANTGELFF. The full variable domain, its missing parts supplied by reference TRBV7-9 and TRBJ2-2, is DTGVSQNPRHKITKRGQNVTFRCDPISEHNRLYWYRQTLGQGPEFLTYFQNEAQLEKSRLLSDRFSAERPKGSFSTLEIQRTEQGDSAMYLCASSDRLVANTGELFFGEGSRLTVL.

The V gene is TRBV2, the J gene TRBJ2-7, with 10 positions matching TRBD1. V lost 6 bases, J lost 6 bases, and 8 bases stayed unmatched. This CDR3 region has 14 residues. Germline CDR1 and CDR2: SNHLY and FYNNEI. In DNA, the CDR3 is TGTGCCAGCAGCGTGGACAGGGGGATCGGCGAGCAGTACTTC. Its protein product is CASSVDRGIGEQYF.

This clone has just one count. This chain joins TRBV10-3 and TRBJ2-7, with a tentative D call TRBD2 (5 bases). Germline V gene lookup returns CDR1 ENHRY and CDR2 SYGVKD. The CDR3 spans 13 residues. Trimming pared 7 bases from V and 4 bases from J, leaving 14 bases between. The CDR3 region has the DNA TGTGCCATCATGGACTCCTCGACTTACGAGCAGTACTTC. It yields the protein CAIMDSSTYEQYF.

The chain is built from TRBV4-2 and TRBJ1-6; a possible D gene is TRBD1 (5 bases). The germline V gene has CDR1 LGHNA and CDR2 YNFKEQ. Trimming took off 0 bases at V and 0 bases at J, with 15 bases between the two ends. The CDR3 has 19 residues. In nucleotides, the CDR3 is TGTGCCAGCAGCCAAGATTTACCAGGGTTCGGCTCCTATAATTCACCCCTCCACTTT. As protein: CASSQDLPGFGSYNSPLHF.

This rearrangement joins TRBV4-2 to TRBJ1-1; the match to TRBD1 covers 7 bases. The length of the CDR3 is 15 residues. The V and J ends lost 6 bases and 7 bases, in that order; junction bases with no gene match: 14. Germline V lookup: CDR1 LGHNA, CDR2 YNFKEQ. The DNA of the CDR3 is TGTGCCAGCAGGCTTCGGGACAGCTTTTACGATGAAGCTTTCTTT. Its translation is CASRLRDSFYDEAFF.

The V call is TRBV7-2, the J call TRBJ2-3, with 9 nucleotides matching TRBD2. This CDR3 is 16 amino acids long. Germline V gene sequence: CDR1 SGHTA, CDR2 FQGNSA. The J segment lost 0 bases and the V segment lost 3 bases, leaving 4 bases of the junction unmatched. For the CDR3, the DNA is TGTGCCAGCAGCTTCACCGGACTAGCGAGCACAGATACGCAGTATTTT. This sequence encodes CASSFTGLASTDTQYF.

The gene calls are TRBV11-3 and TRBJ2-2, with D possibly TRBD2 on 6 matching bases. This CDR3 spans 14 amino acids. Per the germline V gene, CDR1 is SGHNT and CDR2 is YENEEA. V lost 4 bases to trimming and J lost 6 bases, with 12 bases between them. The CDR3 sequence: CASSSHWGAGELFF. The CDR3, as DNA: TGTGCCAGCAGCTCTCATTGGGGGGCCGGGGAGCTGTTTTTT.